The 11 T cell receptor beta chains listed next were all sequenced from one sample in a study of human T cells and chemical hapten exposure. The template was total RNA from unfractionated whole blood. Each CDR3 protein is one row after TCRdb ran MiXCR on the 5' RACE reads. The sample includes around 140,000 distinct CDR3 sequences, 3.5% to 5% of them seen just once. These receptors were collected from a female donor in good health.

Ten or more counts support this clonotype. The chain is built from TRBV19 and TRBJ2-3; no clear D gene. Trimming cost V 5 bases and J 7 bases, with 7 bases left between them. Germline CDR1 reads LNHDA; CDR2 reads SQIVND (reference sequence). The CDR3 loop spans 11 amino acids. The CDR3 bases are TGTGCCAGTAGTCACCACCATACGCAGTATTTT. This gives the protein CASSHHHTQYF.

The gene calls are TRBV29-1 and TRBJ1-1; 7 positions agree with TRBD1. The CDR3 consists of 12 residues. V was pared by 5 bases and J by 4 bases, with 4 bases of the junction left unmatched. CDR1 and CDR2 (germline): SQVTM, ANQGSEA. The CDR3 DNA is TGCAGCGTTTCCCCAGGGGGCACTGAAGCTTTCTTT. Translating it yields CSVSPGGTEAFF.

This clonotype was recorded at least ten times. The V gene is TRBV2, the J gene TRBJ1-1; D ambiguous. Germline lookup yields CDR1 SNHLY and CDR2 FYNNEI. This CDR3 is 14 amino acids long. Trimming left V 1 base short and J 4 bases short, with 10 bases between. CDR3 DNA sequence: TGTGCCAGCAGTGAAGGGGAGTTGCGCACTGAAGCTTTCTTT. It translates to CASSEGELRTEAFF.

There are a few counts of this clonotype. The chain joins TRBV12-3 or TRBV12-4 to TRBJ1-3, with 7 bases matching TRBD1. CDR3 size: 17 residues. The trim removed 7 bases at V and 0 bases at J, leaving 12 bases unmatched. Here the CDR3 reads CASKIGTVQRSGNTIYF. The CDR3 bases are TGTGCCAGCAAAATAGGGACAGTTCAACGCTCTGGAAACACCATATATTTT.

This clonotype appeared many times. CDR3 region: CASRGGGPLNEQFF. Written as DNA, the CDR3 is TGTGCCAGCAGGGGCGGGGGGCCACTCAATGAGCAGTTCTTC. This chain connects TRBV27 to TRBJ2-1; TRBD2 agrees at 8 bases. J lost 6 bases, V lost 6 bases, and 7 bases had no gene match. CDR3 length equals 14 residues. Germline CDR1 reads MNHEY; CDR2 reads SMNVEV (reference sequence).

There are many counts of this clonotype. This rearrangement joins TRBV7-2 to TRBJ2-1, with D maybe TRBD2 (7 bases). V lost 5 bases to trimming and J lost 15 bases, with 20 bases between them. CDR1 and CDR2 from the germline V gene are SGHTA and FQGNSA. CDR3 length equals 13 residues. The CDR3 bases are TGTGCCAGCAGCCTTTATAACGGCGGGGGCAGGTTCTTC. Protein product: CASSLYNGGGRFF.

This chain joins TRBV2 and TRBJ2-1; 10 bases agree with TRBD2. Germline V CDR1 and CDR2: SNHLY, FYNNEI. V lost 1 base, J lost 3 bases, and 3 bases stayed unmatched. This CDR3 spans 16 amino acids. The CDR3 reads CASSEGTSGFYNEQFF. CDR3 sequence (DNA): TGTGCCAGCAGTGAAGGGACTAGCGGTTTCTACAATGAGCAGTTCTTC.

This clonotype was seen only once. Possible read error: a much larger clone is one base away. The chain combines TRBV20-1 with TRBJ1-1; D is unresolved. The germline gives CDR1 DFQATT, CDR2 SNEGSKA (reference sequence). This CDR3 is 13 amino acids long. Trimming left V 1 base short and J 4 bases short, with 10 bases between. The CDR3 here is CSARGGRGTEAFF. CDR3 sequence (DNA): TGCAGTGCTAGAGGTGGGCGGGGCACTGAAGCTTTCTTT.

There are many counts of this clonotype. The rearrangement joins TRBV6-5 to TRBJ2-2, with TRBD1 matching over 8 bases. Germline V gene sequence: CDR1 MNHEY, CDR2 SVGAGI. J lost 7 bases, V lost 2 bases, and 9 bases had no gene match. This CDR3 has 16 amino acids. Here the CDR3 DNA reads TGTGCCAGCAGTTACCTTCGGCAGGGGGCTAACGGGGAGCTGTTTTTT. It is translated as CASSYLRQGANGELFF.

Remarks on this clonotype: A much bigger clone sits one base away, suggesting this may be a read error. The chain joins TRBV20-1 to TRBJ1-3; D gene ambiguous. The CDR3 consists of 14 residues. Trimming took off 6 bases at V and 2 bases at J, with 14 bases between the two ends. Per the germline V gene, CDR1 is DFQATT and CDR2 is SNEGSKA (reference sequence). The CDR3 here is CSAETRGTGNTIYF. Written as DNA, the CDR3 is TGCAGTGCAGAGACACGGGGAACTGGAAACACCATATATTTT.

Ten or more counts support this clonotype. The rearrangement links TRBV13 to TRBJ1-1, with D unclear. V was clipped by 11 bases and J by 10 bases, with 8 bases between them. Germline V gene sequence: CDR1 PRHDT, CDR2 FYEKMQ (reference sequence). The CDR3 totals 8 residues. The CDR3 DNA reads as TGTGCCCCGTGCAGAGCTTTCTTT. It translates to CAPCRAFF.